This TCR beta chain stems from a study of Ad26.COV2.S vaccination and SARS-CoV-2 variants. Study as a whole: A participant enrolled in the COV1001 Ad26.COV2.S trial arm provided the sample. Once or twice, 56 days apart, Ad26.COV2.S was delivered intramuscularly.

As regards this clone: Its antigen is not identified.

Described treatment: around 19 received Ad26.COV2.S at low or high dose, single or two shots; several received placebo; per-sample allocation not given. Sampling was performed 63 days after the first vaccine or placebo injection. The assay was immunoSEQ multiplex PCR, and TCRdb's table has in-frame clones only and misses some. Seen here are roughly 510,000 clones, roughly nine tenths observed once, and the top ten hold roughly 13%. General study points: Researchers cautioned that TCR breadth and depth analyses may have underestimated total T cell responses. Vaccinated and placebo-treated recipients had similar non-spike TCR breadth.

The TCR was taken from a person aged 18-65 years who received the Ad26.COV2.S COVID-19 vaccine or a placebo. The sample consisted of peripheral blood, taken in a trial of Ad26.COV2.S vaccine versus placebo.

CDR3 in amino acids: CASRQGQEGFNEQFF. In nucleotides, the CDR3 is TGTGCCAGCAGACAGGGGCAGGAGGGATTTAATGAGCAGTTCTTC. The chain joins TRBV6-5 to TRBJ2-1; D is possibly TRBD1 (7 bases). Between the trimmed V and J ends, which lost 6 bases and 7 bases, there was a span of 19 bases. CDR1 and CDR2 (germline): MNHEY, SVGAGI. This CDR3 is 15 amino acids long.